The text below deals with one T cell receptor beta chain. In terms of age and location, participants ranged from roughly 18 to 89 years and lived in under 30 US areas. Sequencing used immunoSEQ multiplex PCR; TCRdb keeps in-frame clones, though not all of them. The sample carries over 300,000 clones, approximately 91% recorded once. This entry is derived from a study of blood T cell repertoires in COVID-19. Looking at the study overall: Material from acute and convalescent COVID-19 was sourced from the United States, Italy and Spain.

The CDR3 loop spans 15 amino acids. Germline trimming cut 4 bases from V and 7 bases from J; bases unmatched to any gene: 13. Germline lookup yields CDR1 SGHRS and CDR2 YFSETQ. This TCR derives from a woman aged 35 to 49 who had recovered from COVID-19. The sample comprised PBMCs or T cells enriched from blood (not recorded which). The genes are TRBV5-1 and TRBJ1-2; 7 bases match TRBD1. CDR3: CASSPATGDSSGYTF. The CDR3 nucleotides are TGCGCCAGCAGCCCCGCCACAGGGGATTCGAGTGGCTACACCTTC.